Sequencing of this T cell receptor beta chain was carried out in a study of immune evolution from preneoplasia to lung adenocarcinoma. For the study at large: HLA loss of heterozygosity: roughly 7.5% AIS, 15% MIA, about 32% ADC, none AAH. Points from the study as a whole: Normal lung had highest clonality; later lesions appeared denser, more diverse. Normal lung had the highest top T cell clone frequencies.

V was clipped by 6 bases and J by 4 bases, with 3 bases between them. Per germline, CDR1 SNHLY and CDR2 FYNNEI. The CDR3 is 10 residues long. Two lung cancer pathologists independently confirmed each histologic diagnosis. About this clone itself: Its specificity is unknown.

Profiled with immunoSEQ multiplex PCR; TCRdb holds only in-frame clones, not every one. The sample records approximately 10,000 clones, 70% to 90% being singletons. This chain joins TRBV2 and TRBJ1-1; D is unclear. The clonotype was recovered from a person aged 70 to 79 with invasive lung adenocarcinoma. Some clones in this sample may be carry-over from other donors' samples. Sequenced material: FFPE invasive lung adenocarcinoma tissue. The CDR3 DNA is TGTGCCAGCAGGGGCACTGAAGCTTTCTTT. Translation: CASRGTEAFF.